One sample yielded the 22 T cell receptor beta chains listed below, sequenced in a study of shared clonotypes between healthy human individuals. The repertoire was sequenced with immunoSEQ multiplex PCR; TCRdb's copy has only in-frame clones and lacks some. The repertoire consists of about 1.5 million clones, with 95% to 99% occurring once and the leading ten covering approximately 0.44%. The sample comprised naive CD4+ T cells sorted from blood. Subset reported: CD45RA+ positively selected. The receptors stem from a man younger than 40 in good health.

The chain joins TRBV28 to TRBJ2-7; 12 bases align to TRBD2. V lost 4 bases and J lost 2; bases outside the gene matches: 15. Germline V CDR1 and CDR2: MDHEN, SYDVKM. This CDR3 has 19 amino acids. The DNA of the CDR3 is TGTGCCAGCAGTTACCCCGGGGCTGCTAGCGGGAGGGTGGCCTACGAGCAGTACTTC. Translated, it gives CASSYPGAASGRVAYEQYF.

V usage is TRBV28 and J usage is TRBJ1-5; 7 bases fit TRBD1. Germline CDR1 is MDHEN and CDR2 is SYDVKM. V dropped 5 bases and J dropped 2; count of bases not matched to a gene: 6. The CDR3 is made up of 15 amino acids. CDR3 coding DNA: TGTGCCAGCAGTCCCCCCCAGGGGGGCAATCAGCCCCAGCATTTT. Its translation is CASSPPQGGNQPQHF.

The rearrangement uses TRBV4-3 and TRBJ2-7; no reliable D call. There are 15 residues in the CDR3. The germline V and J ends were trimmed by 1 base and 2 bases, with 12 bases remaining between them. Germline V gene lookup returns CDR1 LGHNA and CDR2 YSLEER. The chain's CDR3 is CASSQGSGGTYEQYF. CDR3 in DNA: TGCGCCAGCAGCCAAGGGTCAGGTGGCACCTACGAGCAGTACTTC.

The chain carries TRBV5-4 and TRBJ2-1, with 8 bases fitting TRBD1. CDR1 SGHNT and CDR2 YYREEE come from the germline V gene (reference sequence). The CDR3 spans 17 residues. Trimming cost V 4 bases and J 7 bases; bases outside gene matches: 16. CDR3 loop: CASSGDLTGVPPNEQFF. In DNA, the CDR3 is TGTGCCAGCAGCGGCGATTTGACAGGGGTCCCCCCTAATGAGCAGTTCTTC.

The V call is TRBV5-1, the J call TRBJ2-3; 11 nucleotides agree with TRBD1. Losses at the gene ends were 6 bases for V and 5 bases for J; bases not matched to a gene: 5. Germline V CDR1 and CDR2: SGHRS, YFSETQ. CDR3 length: 14 residues. CDR3: CASKPGQGGDTQYF. CDR3 in DNA: TGCGCCAGCAAACCGGGACAGGGGGGAGATACGCAGTATTTT.

The chain employs TRBV29-1 and TRBJ1-2; D is ambiguous. The length of the CDR3 is 15 residues. The V and J ends lost 3 bases and 9 bases respectively, with 23 bases between them. Germline V gene sequence: CDR1 SQVTM, CDR2 ANQGSEA. Here the CDR3 DNA reads TGCAGCGTTGAGGGCCATTACAGAGACCCAGTAAGCTACACCTTC. Protein: CSVEGHYRDPVSYTF.

The V gene is TRBV5-4, the J gene TRBJ1-1; 7 bases align to TRBD1. The ends lost 4 bases at V and 1 base at J; junction bases unmatched: 7. Germline V gene data show CDR1 as SGHNT and CDR2 as YYREEE (reference sequence). The CDR3 has 15 residues. The CDR3 bases are TGTGCCAGCAGCCCGAGGGAGGGGGCGAACACTGAAGCTTTCTTT. Encoded protein: CASSPREGANTEAFF. The full variable domain, in which reference TRBV5-4 and TRBJ1-1 provide the parts outside the CDR3, is ETGVTQSPTHLIKTRGQQVTLRCSSQSGHNTVSWYQQALGQGPQFIFQYYREEENGRGNFPPRFSGLQFPNYSSELNVNALELDDSALYLCASSPREGANTEAFFGQGTRLTVV.

The rearrangement links TRBV11-2 to TRBJ2-1, with a tentative D call TRBD2 (6 bases). CDR1 is SGHAT, CDR2 FQNNGV, per germline. The ends were cut back, 1 base at V and 2 bases at J, with 9 bases in the middle. The CDR3 covers 15 residues. As DNA, the CDR3 is TGTGCCAGCAGCTTAGCGGGAGTGGCCTACAATGAGCAGTTCTTC. Its translation: CASSLAGVAYNEQFF.

This chain joins TRBV27 and TRBJ2-7, with 12 bases that match TRBD2. With 4 bases clipped from V and 7 bases from J, the junction kept 8 bases outside the gene matches. Germline lookup yields CDR1 MNHEY and CDR2 SMNVEV (reference sequence). This CDR3 is built from 15 residues. The CDR3: CASSSFGLAGLEQYF. CDR3 bases: TGTGCCAGCAGTTCATTCGGACTAGCGGGGTTGGAGCAGTACTTC.

This chain links TRBV28 with TRBJ2-5; 13 bases map to TRBD2. Germline trimming cut 4 bases from V and 2 bases from J; bases unmatched to any gene: 7. Germline CDR1 and CDR2: MDHEN and SYDVKM. The CDR3 loop spans 17 amino acids. CDR3 loop: CASSSPRGLAGQETQYF. CDR3 DNA: TGTGCCAGCAGTTCCCCCCGGGGACTAGCGGGACAAGAGACCCAGTACTTC.

This chain connects TRBV6-6 to TRBJ2-5; D may be TRBD1 or TRBD2 (5 bases each). The germline V gene has CDR1 MNHNY and CDR2 SVGAGI (reference sequence). V lost 6 bases, J lost 1 base, and 12 bases lay in between. This CDR3 spans 14 amino acids. The DNA of the CDR3 is TGTGCCAGCAGCCCTCCGAGGGGCCAAGAGACCCAGTACTTC. Its protein product is CASSPPRGQETQYF.

The J gene is TRBJ1-4, the V gene TRBV25-1; 8 bases match TRBD1. The CDR3 extends over 16 amino acids. The V gene end was trimmed by 5 bases and the J gene end by 8 bases; junction bases not matched to a gene: 13. Germline V gives CDR1 MGHDK, CDR2 SYGVNS. CDR3: CASSQNRGLGEEKLFF. In nucleotides, the CDR3 is TGTGCCAGCAGTCAAAACAGGGGGTTGGGGGAGGAAAAACTGTTTTTT.

In this sample, this clone turned up once. The chain has TRBV5-4 and TRBJ2-7, with 10 bases matching TRBD1. J lost 5 bases, V lost 0 bases, and 5 bases had no gene match. Germline CDR1 is SGHNT and CDR2 is YYREEE (reference sequence). This CDR3 has 15 amino acids. CDR3 in DNA: TGTGCCAGCAGCTTGGTCCGGGGACAGGGGAACGAGCAGTACTTC. This gives the protein CASSLVRGQGNEQYF.

This sequence joins TRBV18 and TRBJ2-1; TRBD2 agrees at 10 bases. From germline, CDR1 is KGHSH and CDR2 LQKENI. This CDR3 has 17 residues. V lost 2 bases and J lost 3; bases outside the gene matches: 7. The CDR3 region has the DNA TGTGCCAGCTCACCAAAAGGACTAGCGGCCTTCTACAATGAGCAGTTCTTC. Its protein product is CASSPKGLAAFYNEQFF. The full variable domain, completed using reference TRBV18 and TRBJ2-1, is NAGVMQNPRHLVRRRGQEARLRCSPMKGHSHVYWYRQLPEEGLKFMVYLQKENIIDESGMPKERFSAEFPKEGPSILRIQQVVRGDSAAYFCASSPKGLAAFYNEQFFGPGTRLTVL.

The CDR3 here is CATSRVVGVNSNQPQHF. As DNA, the CDR3 is TGTGCCACCAGCAGAGTCGTGGGAGTTAATAGCAATCAGCCCCAGCATTTT. The chain couples TRBV15 to TRBJ1-5; no definite D call. The V end was cut by 1 base, the J end by 0 bases, with 13 bases between. Per germline, CDR1 LNHNV and CDR2 YYDKDF (reference sequence). There are 17 residues in the CDR3.

The rearrangement links TRBV19 to TRBJ2-3; D gene unclear. This CDR3 has 14 residues. V was pared by 2 bases and J by 4 bases, with 10 bases between. Germline values: CDR1 LNHDA, CDR2 SQIVND (reference sequence). The CDR3 protein is CASSIISAADTQYF. The CDR3, as DNA: TGTGCCAGTAGTATAATCTCTGCTGCAGATACGCAGTATTTT.

V is TRBV7-8 and J is TRBJ1-2; TRBD1 agrees at 11 bases. The CDR3 contains 16 residues. The junction had 6 bases not matched to a gene; V was cut back by 0 bases and J by 6 bases. Germline CDR1 SGHVS, CDR2 FQNEAQ. CDR3: CASSLARTGGVHGYTF. In nucleotides, the CDR3 is TGTGCCAGCAGCTTAGCTCGGACAGGGGGCGTTCATGGCTACACCTTC.

The chain combines TRBV5-5 with TRBJ1-5; D unresolved. V was shortened by 4 bases and J by 10 bases, with 21 bases between the two germline ends. Germline CDR1 reads SGHKS; CDR2 reads YYEKEE (reference sequence). This CDR3 region has 15 residues. The CDR3 DNA follows: TGTGCCAGCAGCCTTTTAGGTGACTCACCGTTACCCCAGCATTTT. Translation gives CASSLLGDSPLPQHF.

The gene calls are TRBV28 and TRBJ2-7; perhaps D is TRBD1 or TRBD2 (6 bases each). The CDR3 is made up of 15 amino acids. V gave up 5 bases and J gave up 0 bases, with 14 bases separating them. The germline gives CDR1 MDHEN, CDR2 SYDVKM. The CDR3 is CASSLRGLSSYEQYF. The CDR3 DNA is TGTGCCAGCAGTCTCCGGGGGCTAAGCTCCTACGAGCAGTACTTC.

In this sample, this clone turned up once. This sequence joins TRBV2 and TRBJ2-7; D possibly corresponds to TRBD1 (6 bases). CDR1 and CDR2 from the germline V gene are SNHLY and FYNNEI. CDR3 length: 13 residues. V was pared by 6 bases and J by 3 bases, with 12 bases between. The CDR3 DNA sequence: TGTGCCAGCAGGCAGGGGATAAGCTACGAGCAGTACTTC. Translated: CASRQGISYEQYF.

This chain links TRBV28 with TRBJ2-7, with 10 nucleotides matching TRBD2. The V gene end was trimmed by 4 bases and the J gene end by 1 base; junction bases not matched to a gene: 4. This CDR3 region has 15 residues. Per germline, CDR1 MDHEN and CDR2 SYDVKM. CDR3 loop: CASSSLAGVSYEQYF. In nucleotides, the CDR3 is TGTGCCAGCAGTTCCCTAGCGGGAGTGTCCTACGAGCAGTACTTC.

V is TRBV10-2 and J is TRBJ2-7, with D possibly TRBD1 on 5 matching bases. The CDR3 runs to 12 residues. CDR1 and CDR2 from the germline V gene are WSHSY and SAAADI. Trimming removed 6 bases at V and 2 bases at J, with 8 bases between. This CDR3 reads CASSLTAYEQYF. CDR3 nucleotides: TGCGCCAGCAGCTTGACAGCCTACGAGCAGTACTTC.